The 7 T cell receptor beta chains in this list originate from one sample, sequenced in a study of T cell changes during pregnancy in multiple sclerosis (dated by TCRdb to between 2018 and 2021). The library was generated by the immunoSEQ multiplex PCR assay. What TCRdb holds here is the immuneACCESS table cut down to in-frame rearrangements. Part of the clones is not present; checked against another copy, under half of the missing clones reflect an unresolved V gene, and the others are unexplained. The sample table contains roughly 30,000 clones; only one count was recorded for roughly 91% of them. The leading ten clones occupy around 0.4% of the sample. Specimen: CD4+ T cells from peripheral blood mononuclear cells, collected in the second trimester of pregnancy. These receptors were collected from a female donor with multiple sclerosis, enrolled in a pregnancy study.

V is TRBV5-1 and J is TRBJ2-2, with 7 nucleotides matching TRBD2. The ends lost 5 bases at V and 4 bases at J; junction bases unmatched: 11. This CDR3 contains 16 residues. The germline gives CDR1 SGHRS, CDR2 YFSETQ. CDR3 sequence: CASSHGLGELTGELFF. The DNA for the CDR3 is TGCGCCAGCAGTCACGGACTAGGAGAACTCACCGGGGAGCTGTTTTTT.

This clone has just one count. This chain uses TRBV7-9 with TRBJ1-2, with 10 positions matching TRBD1. The V and J ends lost 3 bases and 6 bases, in that order; junction bases with no gene match: 7. This CDR3 has 15 residues. Germline V gene lookup returns CDR1 SEHNR and CDR2 FQNEAQ (reference sequence). CDR3 in amino acids: CASSLWGQGKDGYTF. CDR3 nucleotides: TGTGCCAGCAGCTTGTGGGGACAGGGGAAGGATGGCTACACCTTC.

The chain links TRBV9 to TRBJ2-2; 7 bases are shared with TRBD2. Germline V gene sequence: CDR1 SGDLS, CDR2 YYNGEE. Trimming at V came to 0 bases and at J to 2 bases, leaving 7 bases not matched to a gene. The CDR3 is made up of 17 amino acids. CDR3 in DNA: TGTGCCAGCAGCGTAGGTCGGGTAGCGGGCAACACCGGGGAGCTGTTTTTT. Amino acids: CASSVGRVAGNTGELFF.

The gene calls are TRBV9 and TRBJ2-7; 7 bases fit TRBD2. Looked up from germline, CDR1 is SGDLS and CDR2 is YYNGEE. V was clipped by 1 base and J by 2 bases; unmatched bases: 6. The CDR3 runs to 15 residues. The CDR3 DNA reads as TGTGCCAGCAGCGTATCAGTCGGACTAGCCTACGAGCAGTACTTC. Translation: CASSVSVGLAYEQYF.

The V call is TRBV7-8, the J call TRBJ1-5; no clear D. The germline V gene encodes CDR1 SGHVS and CDR2 FQNEAQ. Trimming pared 0 bases from V and 6 bases from J, leaving 12 bases between. This CDR3 is 15 amino acids long. The CDR3 region has the DNA TGTGCCAGCAGCTTAGCCGCCGGCGGTATTCAGCCCCAGCATTTT. Translation: CASSLAAGGIQPQHF.

The chain combines TRBV7-2 with TRBJ2-3; 10 nucleotides line up with TRBD2. V trimming: 6 bases; J trimming: 0 bases; junction bases outside the gene matches: 3. Germline V CDR1 and CDR2: SGHTA, FQGNSA. The CDR3 sequence is 15 residues long. CDR3 in amino acids: CASRTTSGSTDTQYF. As DNA, the CDR3 is TGTGCCAGCAGGACGACTAGCGGGAGCACAGATACGCAGTATTTT.

The chain links TRBV23-1 to TRBJ1-2; 8 nucleotides match TRBD1. TRBV23-1 is flagged as an ORF with uncertain function. The CDR3 runs 13 residues. Trimming at V came to 2 bases and at J to 7 bases, leaving 3 bases not matched to a gene. The CDR3 DNA is TGCGCCAGCAGTCAACCGGGACAGGTTGGCTACACCTTC. Translating gives CASSQPGQVGYTF.